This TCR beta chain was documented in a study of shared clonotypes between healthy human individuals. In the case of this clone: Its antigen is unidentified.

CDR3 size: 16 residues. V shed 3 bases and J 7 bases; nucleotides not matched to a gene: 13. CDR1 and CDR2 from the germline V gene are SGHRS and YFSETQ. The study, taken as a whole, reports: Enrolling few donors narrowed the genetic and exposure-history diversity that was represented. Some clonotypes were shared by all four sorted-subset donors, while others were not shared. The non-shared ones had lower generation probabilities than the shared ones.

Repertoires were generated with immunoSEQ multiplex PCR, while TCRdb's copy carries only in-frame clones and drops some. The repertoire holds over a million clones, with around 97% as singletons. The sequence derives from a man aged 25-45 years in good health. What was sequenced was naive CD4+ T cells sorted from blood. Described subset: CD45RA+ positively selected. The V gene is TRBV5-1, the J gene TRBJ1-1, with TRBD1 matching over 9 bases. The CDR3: CASSSTAGTGYVEAFF. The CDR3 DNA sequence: TGCGCCAGCAGCTCAACTGCCGGGACAGGGTATGTTGAAGCTTTCTTT.